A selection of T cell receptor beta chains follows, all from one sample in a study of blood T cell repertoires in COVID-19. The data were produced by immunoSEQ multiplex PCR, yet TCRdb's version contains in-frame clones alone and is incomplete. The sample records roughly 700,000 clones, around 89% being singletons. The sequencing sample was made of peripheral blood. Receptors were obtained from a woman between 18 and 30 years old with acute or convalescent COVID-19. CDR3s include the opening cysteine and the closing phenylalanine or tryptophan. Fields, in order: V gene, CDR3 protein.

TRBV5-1	CASSWTGSSSYEQYF
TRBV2	CASSEGGGTTYEQYF
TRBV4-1	CASSQAPSAGPAYEQYF
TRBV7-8	CASSLARGQGIHEQYF
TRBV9	CASSVGTSGRGEQFF
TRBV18	CASSSTGINYGYTF
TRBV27	CASSLSSNQPQHF
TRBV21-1	CASRRGGQGGTEAFF
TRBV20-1	CSARDMYEQYF
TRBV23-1	CASSHPRGGARGETQYF
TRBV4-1	CASSQDHSGQYYEQYF
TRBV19	CASKPTGKNTGELFF
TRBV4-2	CASSLTSSGGTDTQYF
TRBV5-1	CASSGGILAGGSSGANVLTF
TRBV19	CASSIAPSGQPQHF
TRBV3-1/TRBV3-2	CASSQTGKFLDTQYF
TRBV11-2	CASSLDRWIGGKETQYF
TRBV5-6	CASSLAVSGYEQYF
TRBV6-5	CASSPGQNTIYF
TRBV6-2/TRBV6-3	CASSSLDLGLYGYTF
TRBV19	CASGAGGLKGAQHF
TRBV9	CASSVGAVNTEAFF